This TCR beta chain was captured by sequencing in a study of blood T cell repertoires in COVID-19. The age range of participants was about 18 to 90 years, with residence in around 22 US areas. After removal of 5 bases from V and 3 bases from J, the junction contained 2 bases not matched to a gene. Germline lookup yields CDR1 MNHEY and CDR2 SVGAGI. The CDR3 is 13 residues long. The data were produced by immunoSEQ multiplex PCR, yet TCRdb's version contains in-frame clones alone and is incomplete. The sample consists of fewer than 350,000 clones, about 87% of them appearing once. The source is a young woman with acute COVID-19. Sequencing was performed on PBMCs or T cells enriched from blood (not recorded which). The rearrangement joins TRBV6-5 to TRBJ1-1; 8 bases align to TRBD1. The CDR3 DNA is TGTGCCAGCAGTCGACAGGGGTACACTGAAGCTTTCTTT. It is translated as CASSRQGYTEAFF.